This T cell receptor beta chain was sequenced for a study of T cells after yellow fever vaccination. Findings and limits, study-wide: Clonotypes appearing in both CD4 and CD8 compartments existed, and their share was small. Reappearing after the booster were most of the clones from primary vaccination (roughly 96% CD4, roughly 86% CD8).

With regard to this clonotype: Its target is not known.

Germline-derived CDR1 and CDR2 are SGHRS and YFSETQ. The CDR3 sequence is 13 residues long. V was cut by 5 bases and J by 2 bases, with 10 bases left in between. TCRdb re-called the 5' RACE reads with MiXCR, one entry per CDR3 protein. The data contain 450,000 to 600,000 distinct CDR3 sequences, less than 15% of them singletons. V gene TRBV5-1 combines with J gene TRBJ1-2; D gene uncertain. This specimen was PBMCs, taken on the day of the yellow fever booster vaccination. This clonotype originated in a man aged 25-40 years who received the YFV17D yellow fever vaccine. For the CDR3, the DNA is TGCGCCAGCAGATTGTTACAGAACTATGGCTACACCTTC. Residues: CASRLLQNYGYTF.